The 10 T cell receptor beta chains presented below share a single source sample, sequenced in a study of shared clonotypes between healthy human individuals. This table comes from immunoSEQ multiplex PCR, and its TCRdb copy is limited to in-frame clones, with some not included. The repertoire holds about 2.5 million clones, 85% to 95% seen once, with 0.37% in the top ten. The sequencing input was naive CD4+ T cells from PBMCs. The subset here: CD45RA+ positively selected. Receptors originate from a man aged 18 to 29 in good health. Some clones in this sample may be carry-over from other donors' samples.

V is TRBV6-6 and J is TRBJ1-4; the match to TRBD1 covers 12 bases. Germline values: CDR1 MNHNY, CDR2 SVGAGI (reference sequence). The junction had 12 bases not matched to a gene; V was cut back by 6 bases and J by 10 bases. This CDR3 has 16 residues. The CDR3 region has the DNA TGTGCCAGCAGCTTAACCCGGGACAGGGGGCTAGGAAAACTGTTTTTT. This sequence encodes CASSLTRDRGLGKLFF.

This clone was observed a handful of times. The CDR3, as DNA: TGTGCCATCAGTAAGACAGTTCTGAACACTGAAGCTTTCTTT. Residues: CAISKTVLNTEAFF. V and J are TRBV10-3 and TRBJ1-1; weak D call: TRBD1 (5 bases). This CDR3 has 14 amino acids. Germline CDR1 reads ENHRY; CDR2 reads SYGVKD. V lost 5 bases and J lost 0, with 10 bases in between.

V gene TRBV6-1 combines with J gene TRBJ2-2; 9 positions match TRBD1. This CDR3 has 16 amino acids. V dropped 4 bases and J dropped 2; count of bases not matched to a gene: 5. Looked up from germline, CDR1 is MNHNS and CDR2 is SASEGT. CDR3 sequence: CASSGPGQGNTGELFF. Written as DNA, the CDR3 is TGTGCCAGCAGTGGACCGGGACAGGGAAACACCGGGGAGCTGTTTTTT.

On this clone itself: The sample carries other DNA sequences with the same CDR3. This chain connects TRBV18 to TRBJ2-5; no clear D. Germline V lookup: CDR1 KGHSH, CDR2 LQKENI. V lost 3 bases, J lost 2 bases, and 7 bases lay in between. The CDR3 runs to 13 residues. CDR3 amino acids: CASSPDRQETQYF. The CDR3 DNA reads as TGTGCCAGCTCACCGGACCGACAAGAGACCCAGTACTTC. Combining the CDR3 with reference TRBV18 and TRBJ2-5 gives the whole variable domain NAGVMQNPRHLVRRRGQEARLRCSPMKGHSHVYWYRQLPEEGLKFMVYLQKENIIDESGMPKERFSAEFPKEGPSILRIQQVVRGDSAAYFCASSPDRQETQYFGPGTRLLVL.

This chain's CDR3 is CASSDSQGRYGYTF. The CDR3 DNA is TGTGCCAGCAGTGACTCTCAGGGTCGGTATGGCTACACCTTC. The V gene is TRBV6-4, the J gene TRBJ1-2, with D perhaps matching TRBD1 (5 bases). Trimming left V 0 bases short and J 5 bases short, with 10 bases between. The CDR3 totals 14 residues. CDR1 and CDR2 from the germline V gene are MRHNA and SNTAGT.

The rearrangement uses TRBV30 and TRBJ2-5; 9 bases align to TRBD2. This CDR3 has 16 amino acids. Germline CDR1 is GTSNPN and CDR2 is SVGIG (reference sequence). The J segment lost 4 bases and the V segment lost 0 bases, leaving 9 bases of the junction unmatched. Here the CDR3 DNA reads TGTGCCTGGAGTGTATGGGGTAGCGGGAGTTCAGAGACCCAGTACTTC. This translates into CAWSVWGSGSSETQYF.

The chain employs TRBV28 and TRBJ1-3; D gene unclear. Trimming shortened V by 2 bases and J by 3 bases, and 14 bases separated the two germline ends. CDR3 length: 16 amino acids. From germline, CDR1 is MDHEN and CDR2 SYDVKM. The CDR3 coding sequence is TGTGCCAGCAGTTTAGACCTTGCACGTGGTGGAAACACCATATATTTT. As protein: CASSLDLARGGNTIYF. The whole variable domain, remainder taken from reference TRBV28 and TRBJ1-3, is DVKVTQSSRYLVKRTGEKVFLECVQDMDHENMFWYRQDPGLGLRLIYFSYDVKMKEKGDIPEGYSVSREKKERFSLILESASTNQTSMYLCASSLDLARGGNTIYFGEGSWLTVV.

The CDR3 spells CASSVEGHGELFF. CDR3 in DNA: TGTGCCAGCAGCGTAGAAGGACACGGGGAGCTGTTTTTT. J is TRBJ2-2 and V is TRBV9; D may be TRBD1 (5 bases). CDR3 size: 13 residues. CDR1 and CDR2 from the germline V gene are SGDLS and YYNGEE. The germline V and J ends were trimmed by 0 bases and 7 bases, with 7 bases remaining between them.

This chain joins TRBV5-3 and TRBJ2-5; 8 nucleotides agree with TRBD2. TRBV5-3 is flagged as an ORF with uncertain function. This CDR3 spans 17 amino acids. Unmatched junction bases numbered 16, after V lost 5 bases and J lost 4 bases. CDR3 nucleotide sequence: TGTGCCAGAAGTACAAGCCACCTCGGGGGGGTGCGAGAGACCCAGTACTTC. It codes for CARSTSHLGGVRETQYF.

The chain's CDR3 is CSVVSGGRETQYF. CDR3 DNA: TGCAGCGTTGTATCCGGGGGCAGAGAGACCCAGTACTTC. This sequence joins TRBV29-1 and TRBJ2-5; TRBD1 or TRBD2 may be the D gene (6 bases each). The germline V and J ends were trimmed by 4 bases and 4 bases, with 13 bases remaining between them. Per germline, CDR1 SQVTM and CDR2 ANQGSEA. The CDR3 is 13 amino acids.